These 27 T cell receptor beta chains were all obtained from the same sample, sequenced in a study of tumor-infiltrating lymphocytes in primary liver carcinoma. The study co-extracted DNA and RNA from roughly 20-30 mg of unsorted bulk tissue. Researchers generated TCR beta cDNA from roughly 510 ng of total RNA, relying on a constant-region primer. Library construction for TCR beta comprised three nested multiplex PCR rounds performed with slightly modified ARM-PCR. TRBV1-TRBV30 forward primers paired with a C-beta reverse primer were used in the first two PCR rounds, which ran about 11 cycles each. Via MiXCR, TCRdb re-called the multiplex PCR reads, giving one row per CDR3 protein. This table holds 150,000 to 200,000 distinct CDR3 sequences, 70% to 90% found once. The material sequenced was tumor tissue from primary liver carcinoma. These receptor sequences come from a man aged 40-49 years with primary liver carcinoma and hepatitis B virus infection.

Of note for this clonotype: An end of the junction differs from the germline gene, which may be a read error. The chain uses TRBV10-2 and TRBJ2-3; 10 nucleotides agree with TRBD2. Germline-derived CDR1 and CDR2 are WSHSY and SAAADI. The CDR3 totals 14 residues. In DNA form, the CDR3 reads TGCGCCAGCCAGCGGGAGGGCCGGGCAGATACACAGTGTTTT. Its protein is CASQREGRADTQCF.

For this clonotype: This CDR3 fails to terminate in the conserved phenylalanine or tryptophan, so it likely reflects a read error. The chain has TRBV24-1 and TRBJ2-5; 8 positions match TRBD1. From germline, CDR1 is KGHDR and CDR2 SFDVKD. The CDR3 consists of 16 residues. DNA for the CDR3: TGTGCCAACAGTGATCCGACAGGGGCTGGGGGGGAGACCCAGTACGTC. As protein: CANSDPTGAGGETQYV.

As for this clonotype: Its ends do not fully match the called genes, so a read error is possible. Here the CDR3 DNA reads TGTACCAGTAGTGAGGATCCGTACTATGGCTACACATTC. Its translation is CTSSEDPYYGYTF. This rearrangement joins TRBV19 to TRBJ1-2; no definite D call. CDR1 is LNHDA and CDR2 is SQIVND in the germline V gene (reference sequence). CDR3 size: 13 residues. The variable domain in full, with the rest retrieved from reference TRBV19 and TRBJ1-2, is DGGITQSPKYLFRKEGQNVTLSCEQNLNHDAMYWYRQDPGQGLRLIYYSQIVNDFQKGDIAEGYSVSREKKESFPLTVTSAQKNPTAFYLCTSSEDPYYGYTFGSGTRLTVV.

Details on this clonotype: The junction does not match germline at one end; this may be a read error. This chain links TRBV6-5 with TRBJ1-6; D call uncertain. Looked up from germline, CDR1 is MNHEY and CDR2 is SVGAGI. The CDR3 has 9 amino acids. CDR3: CACSRPLHF. DNA for the CDR3: TGTGCCTGCAGTCGCCCCCTCCACTTT.

This clonotype was seen only once. This could be a read error, since a much larger clone is one nucleotide away. The chain combines TRBV28 with TRBJ1-1, with 7 bases matching TRBD1. CDR1 is MDHEN and CDR2 is SYDVKM in the germline V gene. This CDR3 has 16 residues. V was clipped by 4 bases and J by 7 bases; unmatched bases: 15. The CDR3 sequence is CASSSPTGTSYIEAFF. The CDR3 nucleotides read TGTGCCAGCAGTTCCCCGACAGGGACAAGCTACATTGAAGCTTTCTTT.

As concerns this clonotype: Germline is not matched at one junction end, which may reflect a read error. The chain links TRBV6-2 or TRBV6-3 to TRBJ2-7; 9 nucleotides match TRBD2. Germline V lookup: CDR1 MNHEY, CDR2 SVGEGT. This CDR3 contains 15 residues. CDR3 residues: CASNTQTSGGYEHYF. The CDR3 nucleotides read TGTGCCAGCAACACTCAGACTAGCGGAGGGTACGAGCATTACTTC.

On this clonotype itself: An end of the junction does not agree with germline; a read error may underlie this. The chain couples TRBV28 to TRBJ2-1; a weak D match, TRBD1 (6 bases). Germline V gene data show CDR1 as MDHEN and CDR2 as SYDVKM. The CDR3 extends over 14 amino acids. CDR3 nucleotide sequence: TGTGCCATCAGGGGCCTCCCGATGGGCAATGAGCAGTCCTTC. This codes for CAIRGLPMGNEQSF.

In the case of this clonotype: An end of the junction does not agree with germline; a read error may underlie this. This rearrangement joins TRBV6-2 or TRBV6-3 to TRBJ2-7; 10 bases align to TRBD2. CDR1 is MNHEY and CDR2 is SVGEGT in the germline V gene. The CDR3 is 18 residues long. CDR3 amino acids: CVSSYRAGGTSRPYEQYF. The DNA for the CDR3 is TGTGTCAGCAGTTACAGAGCGGGAGGGACATCCCGACCATACGAGCAGTACTTC.

A note on this clonotype: The junction departs from germline at one end; a sequencing error may be responsible. The chain has TRBV5-1 and TRBJ2-3; the D gene is possibly TRBD2 (5 bases). This CDR3 spans 13 amino acids. Germline lookup yields CDR1 SGHRS and CDR2 YFSETQ. CDR3 residues: CARSLDPGDTQYF. As DNA, the CDR3 is TGCGCCAGGAGCTTGGACCCGGGGGATACGCAGTATTTT.

Concerning this clonotype: No conserved phenylalanine or tryptophan is present at the end of the CDR3, so a read error is the likely explanation. The chain recombines TRBV11-2 with TRBJ1-1, with a possible D match to TRBD1 (5 bases). Germline V lookup: CDR1 SGHAT, CDR2 FQNNGV. The CDR3 is made up of 15 amino acids. V gave up 3 bases and J gave up 3 bases, with 14 bases separating them. The DNA of the CDR3 is TGTGCCAGCAGCTTGGAGTCGGGGGTGGACACTGAAGCTTTCTAT. It yields the protein CASSLESGVDTEAFY.

In regard to this clonotype: One end of the junction varies from germline; a read error may be responsible. The V call is TRBV10-1, the J call TRBJ2-2; 7 nucleotides line up with TRBD2. This CDR3 region has 19 residues. The germline CDR1 and CDR2 sequences are WNHNN and SYGVQD (reference sequence). The CDR3 spells CASSEPSGTGGSNTWERFF. The CDR3 DNA reads as TGCGCCAGCAGTGAACCATCGGGGACGGGGGGAAGTAACACCTGGGAGCGGTTTTTT.

On this clonotype itself: This may stem from a read error, because a much larger clone lies one nucleotide away. The V call is TRBV5-1, the J call TRBJ2-1; 11 nucleotides align to TRBD1. V dropped 0 bases and J dropped 10; count of bases not matched to a gene: 3. This CDR3 region has 14 residues. Germline V CDR1 and CDR2: SGHRS, YFSETQ. The CDR3: CASSLGTGGKEQFF. The DNA for the CDR3 is TGCGCCAGCAGCTTGGGGACAGGGGGCAAAGAGCAGTTCTTC.

Details on this clonotype: One junction end does not reproduce the germline sequence, and a read error may be involved. The chain recombines TRBV12-3 or TRBV12-4 with TRBJ1-1, with TRBD1 identical over 7 bases. This CDR3 has 13 amino acids. The CDR3 sequence is CANSFLGGAQAFF. The CDR3 DNA follows: TGTGCCAACAGTTTTTTAGGGGGCGCTCAAGCTTTCTTT.

Concerning this clonotype: Germline and junction disagree at one end, which may indicate a read error. The chain uses TRBV4-2 and TRBJ2-5; D remains ambiguous. Germline V gene sequence: CDR1 LGHNA, CDR2 YNFKEQ. The CDR3 covers 16 residues. CDR3 nucleotides: TGTGCCAGCAGCCTCGTTTACCCGGACGTACAAGAGACCCACTACTTC. It is translated as CASSLVYPDVQETHYF.

The chain has TRBV29-1 and TRBJ2-7; D may correspond to TRBD1 or TRBD2 (5 bases each). Germline CDR1 and CDR2: SQVTM and ANQGSEA. The germline V and J ends were trimmed by 8 bases and 3 bases, with 26 bases remaining between them. The length of the CDR3 is 16 residues. Here the CDR3 DNA reads TGCAGCACCATGATATCTGGGACCGGCACTCACTACGAGCAGTACTTC. Its protein is CSTMISGTGTHYEQYF.

The genes are TRBV11-1 and TRBJ2-1; 8 bases line up with TRBD2. This CDR3 has 16 amino acids. Trimming at V came to 5 bases and at J to 10 bases, leaving 16 bases not matched to a gene. Germline values: CDR1 SGHAT, CDR2 FQDESV (reference sequence). This chain's CDR3 is CASSPRELAVLGEQFF. The DNA of the CDR3 is TGTGCCAGCAGCCCCCGGGAACTAGCGGTACTCGGGGAGCAGTTCTTC.

The count of this clonotype is one. Since no conserved phenylalanine or tryptophan closes the CDR3, a read error is the likely cause. The chain couples TRBV7-8 to TRBJ2-3; D possibly corresponds to TRBD2 (5 bases). The germline V gene encodes CDR1 SGHVS and CDR2 FQNEAQ. The CDR3 runs 11 residues. This CDR3 reads CAGSAGDTQYC. The DNA of the CDR3 is TGTGCCGGCAGCGCGGGAGATACGCAGTATTGT.

For this clonotype: The junction differs from germline at one of its ends, possibly a read error. The genes are TRBV28 and TRBJ2-5; tentative D call: TRBD1 (6 bases). The CDR3 has 14 amino acids. In germline, CDR1 is MDHEN, CDR2 SYDVKM. This CDR3 reads CASSRDIGQDTQYF. The CDR3 region has the DNA TGTGCCAGCAGTCGGGACATTGGGCAAGATACCCAGTACTTC.

The chain has TRBV5-1 and TRBJ1-1; D might be TRBD1 (6 bases). Germline-derived CDR1 and CDR2 are SGHRS and YFSETQ. Trimming pared 4 bases from V and 7 bases from J, leaving 20 bases between. The CDR3 totals 15 residues. CDR3: CASSINRVADIEAFF. As DNA, the CDR3 is TGCGCCAGCAGCATAAACAGGGTGGCGGACATTGAAGCTTTCTTT.

The rearrangement links TRBV11-2 to TRBJ2-3, with TRBD2 matching over 12 bases. The CDR3 totals 19 residues. Germline CDR1 and CDR2: SGHAT and FQNNGV. J lost 3 bases, V lost 9 bases, and 19 bases had no gene match. The DNA of the CDR3 is TGTGCCAGGAGCCTATCGCCGAGACTAGCGGGAGAGAAGACAGATACGCAGTATTTT. Its protein product is CARSLSPRLAGEKTDTQYF.

A remark on this clonotype: The CDR3 ends on some other residue instead of the conserved phenylalanine or tryptophan, so this is likely a read error. The V and J genes are TRBV4-1 and TRBJ1-5, with D uncertain. The CDR3 contains 15 residues. Germline CDR1 MGHRA, CDR2 YSYEKL. In DNA form, the CDR3 reads TGCGCTAGCAGTCCCATAGAGGGAAGCAATCAGCCCCAGCATCTT. It yields the protein CASSPIEGSNQPQHL.

V is TRBV11-2 and J is TRBJ2-2; tentatively, D is TRBD2 (5 bases). Trimming shortened V by 8 bases and J by 6 bases, and 16 bases separated the two germline ends. The germline gives CDR1 SGHAT, CDR2 FQNNGV. The CDR3 totals 14 residues. CDR3 sequence: CASDKSGSPGELFF. The CDR3, as DNA: TGTGCCAGCGACAAGAGCGGTAGCCCCGGGGAGCTGTTTTTT.

This clonotype has more than one count but fewer than ten. One junction end does not reproduce the germline sequence, and a read error may be involved. J is TRBJ2-2 and V is TRBV5-1; tentative D call: TRBD2 (5 bases). The germline V gene encodes CDR1 SGHRS and CDR2 YFSETQ. The CDR3 length is 12 residues. CDR3 sequence: CASSLSDGELSF. The CDR3, as DNA: TGCGCCAGTAGCTTATCCGACGGGGAGCTGTCTTTT.

The chain joins TRBV5-5 to TRBJ1-5, with D hard to call. Deletions cut 3 bases from V and 12 bases from J, with 16 bases between. CDR1 and CDR2 (germline): SGHKS, YYEKEE (reference sequence). This CDR3 is 13 amino acids long. The CDR3 DNA reads TGTGCCAGCAGCTCAATCAGCAATAAGCTCCAGCATTTT. Its translation: CASSSISNKLQHF.

Regarding this clonotype: One junction end disagrees with the germline gene, perhaps due to a read error. This chain joins TRBV4-2 and TRBJ2-4, with 8 bases matching TRBD2. The CDR3 is made up of 16 amino acids. CDR1 LGHNA and CDR2 YNFKEQ come from the germline V gene. The CDR3 is CTSSQSQSGGDNIQYF. CDR3 bases: TGTACCAGCAGCCAGAGTCAGTCCGGGGGGGACAACATTCAATACTTC.

Notes on this clonotype: The CDR3 does not end in the conserved phenylalanine or tryptophan, so this is likely a read error. The chain uses TRBV4-2 and TRBJ2-2, with D tentatively TRBD2 (6 bases). Germline values: CDR1 LGHNA, CDR2 YNFKEQ. V was trimmed by 0 bases and J by 5 bases, leaving 13 bases between them. The CDR3 is 16 residues long. CDR3 in amino acids: CASSQEGGQKTGELFL. Here the CDR3 DNA reads TGTGCCAGCAGCCAAGAGGGGGGTCAGAAAACCGGGGAGCTGTTTTTG.

The rearrangement uses TRBV11-2 and TRBJ2-7; TRBD2 matches at 11 bases. Germline V gives CDR1 SGHAT, CDR2 FQNNGV. The CDR3 has 20 amino acids. The V gene end was trimmed by 2 bases and the J gene end by 0 bases; junction bases not matched to a gene: 15. The CDR3 bases are TGTGCCAGCAGCTTAAGGGAGGAGAGGACTAGCGGGCTCAACTCCTACGAGCAGTACTTC. Translation: CASSLREERTSGLNSYEQYF.